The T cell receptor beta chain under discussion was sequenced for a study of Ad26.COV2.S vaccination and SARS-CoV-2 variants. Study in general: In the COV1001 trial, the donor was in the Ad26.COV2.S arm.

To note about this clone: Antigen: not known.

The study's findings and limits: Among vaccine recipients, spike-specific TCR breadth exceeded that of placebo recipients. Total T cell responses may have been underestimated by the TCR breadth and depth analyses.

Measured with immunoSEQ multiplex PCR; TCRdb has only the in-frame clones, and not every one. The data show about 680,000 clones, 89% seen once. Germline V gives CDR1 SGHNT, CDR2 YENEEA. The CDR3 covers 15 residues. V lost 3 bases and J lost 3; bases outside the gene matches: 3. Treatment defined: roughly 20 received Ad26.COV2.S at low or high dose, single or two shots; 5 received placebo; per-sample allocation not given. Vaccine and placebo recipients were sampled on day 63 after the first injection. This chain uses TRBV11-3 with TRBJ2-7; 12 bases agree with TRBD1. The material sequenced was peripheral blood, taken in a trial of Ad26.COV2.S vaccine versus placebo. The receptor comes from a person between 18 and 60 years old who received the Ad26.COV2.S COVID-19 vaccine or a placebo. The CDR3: CASSFGTGGVYEQYF. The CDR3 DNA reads TGTGCCAGCAGCTTTGGGACAGGGGGCGTCTACGAGCAGTACTTC.